The T cell receptor (beta chain) described here comes from a study of blood T cells in healthy people across ages. For the second PCR, which ran for roughly 6 to 12 cycles, a sample-barcoded 5' primer and a J-beta primer mix were used. All cDNA molecules were each tagged by a template-switch adaptor with 12 random nucleotides. TCRdb fed the 5' RACE reads into MiXCR, producing one record per CDR3 protein. The table includes just under 550,000 distinct CDR3 sequences, more than 20% detected once. This CDR3 region has 15 residues. From germline, CDR1 is MDHEN and CDR2 SYDVKM. The germline V and J ends were trimmed by 3 bases and 5 bases, with 15 bases remaining between them. Another study also made use of these data, one on T cells of mothers and their children.

The rearrangement joins TRBV28 to TRBJ2-3; D unclear. The sequenced material came from blood. This sequence was found in a boy aged 10-17 years in good health. The CDR3 spells CASSFSSYLRDTQYF. Here the CDR3 DNA reads TGTGCCAGCAGTTTTAGCTCCTACCTTCGAGATACGCAGTATTTT.